The 4 T cell receptor beta chains below all came from one sample that was sequenced in a study of cytomegalovirus exposure and HLA in healthy donors. Clones were sequenced by immunoSEQ multiplex PCR, and TCRdb holds only the in-frame ones, with some missing. The repertoire holds approximately 160,000 clones, about 89% seen once, with around 2.7% in the top ten. Sequencing used PBMCs. Source of these receptors: a woman between 18 and 30 years old in good health and CMV-seropositive.

This clone came up once. This rearrangement joins TRBV7-9 to TRBJ2-3, with D perhaps TRBD1 (6 bases). The CDR3 is 16 residues long. From germline, CDR1 is SEHNR and CDR2 FQNEAQ (reference sequence). Trimming pared 1 base from V and 2 bases from J, leaving 13 bases between. The CDR3 region is CASSLDRAGPTDTQYF. CDR3 coding DNA: TGTGCCAGCAGCTTAGACAGGGCAGGTCCCACAGATACGCAGTATTTT.

This rearrangement joins TRBV30 to TRBJ1-4; D not resolved. CDR3 length: 15 amino acids. Trimming pared 1 base from V and 4 bases from J, leaving 13 bases between. Per the germline V gene, CDR1 is GTSNPN and CDR2 is SVGIG (reference sequence). CDR3 sequence: CAWSDNSRYNEKLFF. The CDR3 DNA reads as TGTGCCTGGAGTGACAATTCCCGATATAATGAAAAACTGTTTTTT.

The V and J genes are TRBV7-8 and TRBJ2-7, with 11 nucleotides matching TRBD2. J was trimmed by 6 bases and V by 1 base; bases with no gene match: 8. The CDR3 sequence is 16 residues long. Germline-derived CDR1 and CDR2 are SGHVS and FQNEAQ. CDR3 sequence (DNA): TGTGCCAGCAGCTTAGAGGCGACTAGCGGGGCAGTCGAGCAGTACTTC. As protein: CASSLEATSGAVEQYF.

The chain has TRBV28 and TRBJ2-5, with TRBD1 matching over 9 bases. With V trimmed by 6 bases and J by 1 base, 6 bases remained unmatched. The CDR3 is 15 residues long. Germline V gives CDR1 MDHEN, CDR2 SYDVKM. Written as DNA, the CDR3 is TGTGCCAGCAGAGGCCTACAGGGGGCCCAAGAGACCCAGTACTTC. Translation: CASRGLQGAQETQYF.